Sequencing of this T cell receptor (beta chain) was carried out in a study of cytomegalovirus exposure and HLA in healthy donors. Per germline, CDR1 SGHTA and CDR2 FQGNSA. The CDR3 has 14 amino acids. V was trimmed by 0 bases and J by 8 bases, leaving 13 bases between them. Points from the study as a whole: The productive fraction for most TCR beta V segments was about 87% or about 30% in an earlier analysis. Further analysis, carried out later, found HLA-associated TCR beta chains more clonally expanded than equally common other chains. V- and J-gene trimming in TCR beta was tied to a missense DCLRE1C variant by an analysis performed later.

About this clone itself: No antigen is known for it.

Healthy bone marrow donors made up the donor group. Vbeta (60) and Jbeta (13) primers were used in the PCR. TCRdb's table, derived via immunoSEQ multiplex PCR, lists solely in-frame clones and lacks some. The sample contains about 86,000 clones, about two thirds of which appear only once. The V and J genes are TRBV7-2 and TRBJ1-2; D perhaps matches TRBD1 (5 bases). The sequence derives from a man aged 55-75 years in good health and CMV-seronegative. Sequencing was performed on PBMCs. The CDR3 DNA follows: TGTGCCAGCAGCTTAGCGATAAAGGGGAACGGCTACACCTTC. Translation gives CASSLAIKGNGYTF. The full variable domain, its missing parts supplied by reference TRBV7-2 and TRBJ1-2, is GAGVSQSPSNKVTEKGKDVELRCDPISGHTALYWYRQSLGQGLEFLIYFQGNSAPDKSGLPSDRFSAERTGGSVSTLTIQRTQQEDSAVYLCASSLAIKGNGYTFGSGTRLTVV.